The text below deals with one T cell receptor (beta chain). The data were produced by immunoSEQ multiplex PCR, yet TCRdb's version contains in-frame clones alone and is incomplete. The profile shows some 700,000 clones, approximately 87% of them singletons. This sample was taken from a study of shared T cell receptors in the human thymus. These sequences were also reported in another study, on human thymus T cells. That source notes: Use of V and J genes seemed skewed within the thymic and blood repertoires. A high degree of thymic repertoire overlap among unrelated individuals was reported in related research.

The sample consisted of thymocytes. This clonotype was sampled from a boy younger than two with a congenital heart defect.

For the CDR3, the DNA is TGTGCCAGCAGCTCCCGGGGCAGGGGGCTAGCGGCGTCCCACGAGCAGTACTTC. It encodes CASSSRGRGLAASHEQYF. The chain employs TRBV5-6 and TRBJ2-7, with D perhaps TRBD1 (8 bases). The CDR3 consists of 18 residues. Germline loops: CDR1 SGHDT, CDR2 YYEEEE. With 3 bases removed from V and 5 bases from J, the gap between germline ends came to 27 bases.